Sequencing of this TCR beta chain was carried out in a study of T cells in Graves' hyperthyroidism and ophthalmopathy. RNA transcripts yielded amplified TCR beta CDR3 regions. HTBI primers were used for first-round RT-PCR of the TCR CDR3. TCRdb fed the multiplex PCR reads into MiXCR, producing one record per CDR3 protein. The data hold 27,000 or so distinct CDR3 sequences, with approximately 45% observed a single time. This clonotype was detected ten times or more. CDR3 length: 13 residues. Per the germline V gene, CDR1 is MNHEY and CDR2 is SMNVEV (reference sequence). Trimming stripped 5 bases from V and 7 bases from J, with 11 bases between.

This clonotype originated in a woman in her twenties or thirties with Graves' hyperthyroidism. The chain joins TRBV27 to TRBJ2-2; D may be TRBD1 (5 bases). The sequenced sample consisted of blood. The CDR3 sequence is CASSLFRDGELFF. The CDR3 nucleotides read TGTGCCAGCAGTCTCTTCAGGGACGGGGAGCTGTTTTTT.